The next 27 T cell receptor beta chains were all read from a single sample in a study of Graves' ophthalmopathy and Graves' hyperthyroidism (dated by TCRdb to the late 2010s). Sequencing was performed on an Illumina HiSeq 2000. For repertoire sequencing, the TCR beta CDR3 regions were amplified from RNA transcripts. A first-round RT-PCR used HTBI primers with the Qiagen OneStep RT-PCR kit, followed by a second-round multiplex PCR, size selection and purification. TCRdb reran the public reads through fastp at Q25 and MiXCR, keeping productive beta chains. For every CDR3 protein sequence, its rows merge into one entry that carries the most common genes and DNA. Recorded for this sample are around 1,000,000 distinct CDR3 sequences; less than 45% of them occurred a single time. The leading ten clones occupy 8.5% to 14% of the sample. Material: peripheral blood or thyroid tissue (not recorded which). The receptors were gathered from an adult man with Graves' hyperthyroidism.

V gene TRBV3-1 combines with J gene TRBJ2-7; the match to TRBD2 covers 13 bases. The V and J ends lost 2 bases and 5 bases, in that order; junction bases with no gene match: 3. The germline CDR1 and CDR2 sequences are LGHDT and YNNKEL (reference sequence). The CDR3 spans 15 residues. The CDR3 nucleotides read TGTGCCAGCAGCCAACGGACTAGCGGGAGAGACGAGCAGTACTTC. Its protein product is CASSQRTSGRDEQYF.

The chain couples TRBV7-2 to TRBJ1-4, with 9 bases matching TRBD1. Germline V lookup: CDR1 SGHTA, CDR2 FQGNSA. V trimming: 4 bases; J trimming: 10 bases; junction bases outside the gene matches: 4. The CDR3 spans 13 residues. CDR3: CASSWTGVGKLFF. In nucleotides, the CDR3 is TGTGCCAGCAGCTGGACAGGGGTTGGAAAACTGTTTTTT.

The chain is built from TRBV7-8 and TRBJ2-7; a possible D gene is TRBD1 (5 bases). The length of the CDR3 is 14 residues. Germline V gives CDR1 SGHVS, CDR2 FQNEAQ. V gave up 1 base and J gave up 3 bases, with 10 bases separating them. CDR3 sequence reads: CASSLGQYGYEQYF. The CDR3, as DNA: TGTGCCAGCAGCTTAGGACAGTACGGCTACGAGCAGTACTTC.

As concerns this clonotype: The conserved final phenylalanine or tryptophan is absent from the CDR3, which likely points to a read error. The gene calls are TRBV7-2 and TRBJ2-7, with 10 bases aligning to TRBD2. In germline, CDR1 is SGHTA, CDR2 FQGNSA. CDR3 size: 14 residues. The junction had 3 bases not matched to a gene; V was cut back by 5 bases and J by 2 bases. The CDR3 DNA reads as TGTGCCAGCAGCAGGACTAGCGGAACCTACGAGCAGTACCTC. Its protein product is CASSRTSGTYEQYL.

The chain links TRBV7-2 to TRBJ1-2, with TRBD1 matching 7 bases. Germline CDR1 SGHTA, CDR2 FQGNSA. CDR3 length equals 13 residues. With V trimmed by 5 bases and J by 6 bases, 6 bases remained unmatched. The CDR3 loop reads CASSTAGTDGYTF. The CDR3 DNA follows: TGTGCCAGCAGCACTGCCGGGACAGATGGCTACACCTTC.

The V and J genes are TRBV10-2 and TRBJ1-1; D is ambiguous. The length of the CDR3 is 12 residues. Trimming stripped 8 bases from V and 3 bases from J, with 10 bases between. Looked up from germline, CDR1 is WSHSY and CDR2 is SAAADI. The CDR3 region is CASVSEDTEAFF. CDR3 bases: TGCGCCAGCGTTTCGGAGGACACTGAAGCTTTCTTT.

This chain uses TRBV15 with TRBJ2-7; D is tentatively TRBD1 or TRBD2 (6 bases each). Per germline, CDR1 LNHNV and CDR2 YYDKDF (reference sequence). V was pared by 3 bases and J by 1 base, with 16 bases between. The CDR3 has 16 amino acids. The CDR3 loop reads CATSSYSEGGSYEQYF. The DNA of the CDR3 is TGTGCCACCAGCAGTTACTCGGAGGGGGGATCCTACGAGCAGTACTTC.

This clonotype was seen only a few times. This chain joins TRBV6-2 or TRBV6-3 and TRBJ1-6; D gene unclear. The CDR3 consists of 13 residues. V lost 10 bases and J 9 bases, leaving 16 bases between the germline ends. Germline V gives CDR1 MNHEY, CDR2 SVGEGT. This chain's CDR3 is CAITLSSGSPLHF. Here the CDR3 DNA reads TGTGCCATTACCTTAAGCTCCGGTTCACCCCTCCACTTT.

This CDR3 is CASSADRTNGYTF. Here the CDR3 DNA reads TGTGCCAGCAGTGCGGACAGAACGAATGGCTACACCTTC. V is TRBV12-3 or TRBV12-4 and J is TRBJ1-2, with D maybe TRBD1 (6 bases). There are 13 residues in the CDR3. V was shortened by 5 bases and J by 6 bases, with 13 bases between the two germline ends.

V is TRBV7-9 and J is TRBJ2-7; TRBD2 agrees at 9 bases. Germline CDR1 is SEHNR and CDR2 is FQNEAQ (reference sequence). The J segment lost 4 bases and the V segment lost 1 base, leaving 5 bases of the junction unmatched. CDR3 length: 15 amino acids. CDR3 nucleotides: TGTGCCAGCAGCTTAGTGGGACTAGCCTTATACGAGCAGTACTTC. As protein: CASSLVGLALYEQYF.

This clonotype was found many times. The chain links TRBV12-3 or TRBV12-4 to TRBJ1-1; D might be TRBD1 (5 bases). Trimming left V 3 bases short and J 4 bases short, with 9 bases between. This CDR3 contains 13 residues. In nucleotides, the CDR3 is TGTGCCAGCAGTTTTCGACAGTTCACTGAAGCTTTCTTT. Residues: CASSFRQFTEAFF.

In this sample, this clonotype turned up a few times. V is TRBV4-1 and J is TRBJ2-7; D call uncertain. The length of the CDR3 is 15 residues. Per the germline V gene, CDR1 is MGHRA and CDR2 is YSYEKL. The V end was cut by 1 base, the J end by 0 bases, with 10 bases between. The CDR3, as DNA: TGCGCCAGCAGCCAAGTGAGCAGTAGCTCCTACGAGCAGTACTTC. This translates into CASSQVSSSSYEQYF.

The J gene is TRBJ2-5, the V gene TRBV20-1; 16 bases map to TRBD2. There are 18 residues in the CDR3. Germline CDR1 and CDR2: DFQATT and SNEGSKA (reference sequence). Germline trimming cut 3 bases from V and 5 bases from J; bases unmatched to any gene: 12. The CDR3 nucleotides are TGCAGTGCTAGGGGAGGGACTAGCGGGAGGGCCGGCTCGGAGACCCAGTACTTC. Its translation: CSARGGTSGRAGSETQYF.

This clonotype was counted at least ten times. This rearrangement joins TRBV2 to TRBJ1-5; D remains unclear. Trimming left V 8 bases short and J 2 bases short, with 28 bases between. The CDR3 runs to 19 residues. CDR1 SNHLY and CDR2 FYNNEI come from the germline V gene. Here the CDR3 DNA reads TGTGCCAGCTCGCCCCCCCCCGGGCCGGACCATCATGGCAATCAGCCCCAGCATTTT. It translates to CASSPPPGPDHHGNQPQHF.

The gene calls are TRBV27 and TRBJ1-5; D gene unclear. The germline V gene encodes CDR1 MNHEY and CDR2 SMNVEV (reference sequence). The V end was cut by 4 bases, the J end by 5 bases, with 15 bases between. The CDR3 is made up of 15 amino acids. CDR3 coding DNA: TGTGCCAGCAGTTCACGGCCGGGGATCTATCAGCCCCAGCATTTT. Its protein product is CASSSRPGIYQPQHF.

This clonotype was observed a few times. The chain carries TRBV5-1 and TRBJ1-1; 8 positions match TRBD1. The V segment lost 6 bases and the J segment 8 bases; nucleotides outside the gene matches: 12. This CDR3 is built from 14 residues. Germline V gene lookup returns CDR1 SGHRS and CDR2 YFSETQ. CDR3 sequence (DNA): TGCGCCAGCACCGATGGACAGGGCAACCTAGAAGCTTTCTTT. Amino acid sequence: CASTDGQGNLEAFF.

The rearrangement joins TRBV20-1 to TRBJ2-7; 7 bases align to TRBD2. Trimming took 5 bases from V and 0 from J; bases not matched to a gene: 7. Germline V gene sequence: CDR1 DFQATT, CDR2 SNEGSKA (reference sequence). The CDR3 is made up of 14 amino acids. CDR3 sequence: CSAPGLGTSYEQYF. DNA for the CDR3: TGCAGTGCTCCCGGACTAGGTACCTCCTACGAGCAGTACTTC.

The chain combines TRBV19 with TRBJ1-5, with 8 bases that match TRBD1. There are 15 residues in the CDR3. The V gene end was trimmed by 5 bases and the J gene end by 3 bases; junction bases not matched to a gene: 6. From germline, CDR1 is LNHDA and CDR2 SQIVND (reference sequence). DNA of the CDR3: TGTGCCAGTAGTTCTCCAGGGGGCACCAATCAGCCCCAGCATTTT. Its protein product is CASSSPGGTNQPQHF.

This clonotype was detected many times. This chain joins TRBV9 and TRBJ1-5; D remains unclear. The CDR3 extends over 15 amino acids. V was trimmed by 5 bases and J by 1 base, leaving 13 bases between them. Germline loops: CDR1 SGDLS, CDR2 YYNGEE. The CDR3 loop is CASSLDLSSNQPQHF. The CDR3 DNA is TGTGCCAGCAGTCTGGACTTGTCAAGCAATCAGCCCCAGCATTTT.

As regards this clonotype: Since a much larger clone is just one base distant, this may be a read error. The chain recombines TRBV19 with TRBJ2-7; the D is unclear. CDR3 length equals 13 residues. Looked up from germline, CDR1 is LNHDA and CDR2 is SQIVND (reference sequence). Trimming cost V 9 bases and J 3 bases, with 15 bases left between them. Here the CDR3 reads CASWNRGNYEQYF. The CDR3 bases are TGTGCCAGCTGGAACCGAGGCAACTACGAGCAGTACTTC. Full variable domain (remainder filled in from reference TRBV19 and TRBJ2-7): DGGITQSPKYLFRKEGQNVTLSCEQNLNHDAMYWYRQDPGQGLRLIYYSQIVNDFQKGDIAEGYSVSREKKESFPLTVTSAQKNPTAFYLCASWNRGNYEQYFGPGTRLTVT.

This clonotype was counted many times. V gene TRBV4-1 combines with J gene TRBJ2-2, with D hard to call. Germline-derived CDR1 and CDR2 are MGHRA and YSYEKL. The CDR3 length is 16 residues. With 4 bases removed from V and 6 bases from J, the gap between germline ends came to 18 bases. CDR3 sequence reads: CASSPANMGFAGELFF. Written as DNA, the CDR3 is TGCGCCAGCAGCCCCGCGAATATGGGCTTTGCCGGGGAGCTGTTTTTT.

The V call is TRBV5-1, the J call TRBJ1-2; 7 bases line up with TRBD1. This CDR3 is 17 amino acids long. The J segment lost 4 bases and the V segment lost 0 bases, leaving 12 bases of the junction unmatched. Germline assignment: CDR1 SGHRS and CDR2 YFSETQ. In nucleotides, the CDR3 is TGCGCCAGCAGCTTGGAGTATGCAGGGGGTAGGGGCTATGGCTACACCTTC. It codes for CASSLEYAGGRGYGYTF.

Ten or more counts support this clonotype. The V and J genes are TRBV2 and TRBJ2-7; perhaps TRBD2 as D (5 bases). Trimming left V 3 bases short and J 3 bases short, with 12 bases between. Germline V CDR1 and CDR2: SNHLY, FYNNEI. The CDR3 length is 14 residues. The CDR3 coding sequence is TGTGCCAGCAGTGATTCCCGGGGATACTACGAGCAGTACTTC. Amino acid sequence: CASSDSRGYYEQYF.

The chain has TRBV12-3 or TRBV12-4 and TRBJ1-2, with D tentatively TRBD1 (5 bases). Trimming took 8 bases from V and 0 from J, leaving 10 bases between them. This CDR3 is 13 amino acids long. The CDR3 protein is CASGEDTNYGYTF. The CDR3, as DNA: TGTGCCAGCGGTGAGGACACTAACTATGGCTACACCTTC.

The gene calls are TRBV12-3 or TRBV12-4 and TRBJ2-5; weak D call: TRBD2 (6 bases). Trimming shortened V by 2 bases and J by 4 bases, and 23 bases separated the two germline ends. The CDR3 loop spans 18 amino acids. This CDR3 is CASSLSVVWGDARETQYF. The CDR3, as DNA: TGTGCCAGCAGTTTATCGGTCGTGTGGGGGGACGCCAGAGAGACCCAGTACTTC.

V and J are TRBV4-1 and TRBJ1-6, with D maybe TRBD1 (5 bases). This CDR3 comprises 16 residues. V lost 0 bases and J lost 7, with 13 bases in between. Looked up from germline, CDR1 is MGHRA and CDR2 is YSYEKL. In DNA, the CDR3 is TGCGCCAGCAGCCAAGACCCGGGACGGCGGAATTCACCCCTCCACTTT. Translated: CASSQDPGRRNSPLHF.

The chain recombines TRBV7-6 with TRBJ2-7; 9 bases map to TRBD1. V lost 6 bases to trimming and J lost 2 bases; unmatched junction nucleotides: 8. The germline V gene encodes CDR1 SGHVS and CDR2 FNYEAQ. The CDR3 is made up of 15 amino acids. CDR3 nucleotide sequence: TGTGCCAGCAGACCCAAAGGGACAGGGACCTACGAGCAGTACTTC. This sequence encodes CASRPKGTGTYEQYF.